The rows below give T cell receptor beta chains drawn from one sample of a study of blood T cell repertoires in COVID-19. Generated by immunoSEQ multiplex PCR, the TCRdb table keeps only in-frame clones and is missing some. Of 90,000 to 120,000 clones listed, around 85% are singletons. The sequenced material came from peripheral blood. The receptors were sampled from a man between 65 and 80 years old with active or convalescent COVID-19. The CDR3 runs from the conserved cysteine through the conserved F or W. The D gene is left open where the match is weak. Expanded clones are given a class, and other clones once, few, many or no size at all.

D gene,clone size,V gene,J gene,CDR3 protein,CDR3 DNA
-,-,TRBV10-2,TRBJ1-5,CASSLVGGEPQHF,TGCGCCAGCAGTCTCGTTGGGGGGGAGCCCCAGCATTTT
TRBD1,-,TRBV3-1/TRBV3-2,TRBJ1-1,CASSLWTGNTEAFF,TGTGCCAGCAGCCTATGGACAGGGAACACTGAAGCTTTCTTT
TRBD1,few,TRBV25-1,TRBJ2-2,CASSESGGRTGELFF,TGTGCCAGCAGTGAATCAGGGGGCCGGACCGGGGAGCTGTTTTTT
TRBD1,once,TRBV28,TRBJ1-4,CASSHQGGGEKLFF,TGTGCCAGCAGTCACCAGGGGGGAGGAGAAAAACTGTTTTTT
TRBD2,-,TRBV5-4,TRBJ2-1,CASSFLAGEQFF,TGTGCCAGCAGCTTCCTAGCGGGGGAACAGTTCTTC
-,once,TRBV10-1,TRBJ1-1,CASSGRGNTEAFF,TGCGCCAGCAGTGGACGGGGGAACACTGAAGCTTTCTTT
TRBD1,-,TRBV19,TRBJ1-1,CASSMGQLNTEAFF,TGTGCCAGTAGTATGGGACAGTTGAACACTGAAGCTTTCTTT
-,-,TRBV7-3,TRBJ2-5,CASSLSRILGETQYF,TGTGCCAGCAGCTTAAGCAGGATATTGGGAGAGACCCAGTACTTC
-,once,TRBV3-1/TRBV3-2,TRBJ1-2,CASSPGPWYGYTF,TGTGCCAGCAGCCCGGGTCCCTGGTATGGCTACACCTTC
-,once,TRBV5-1,TRBJ2-5,CASSSGEETQYF,TGCGCCAGCAGCTCAGGGGAAGAGACCCAGTACTTC
-,once,TRBV19,TRBJ1-4,CASSIRGPDFATNEKLFF,TGTGCCAGTAGTATTAGGGGCCCAGATTTTGCAACTAATGAAAAACTGTTTTTT
-,once,TRBV27,TRBJ2-3,CATRYGGGTDTQYF,TGTGCCACCCGATACGGGGGAGGCACAGATACGCAGTATTTT
TRBD1,-,TRBV7-2,TRBJ1-6,CASSLVAGGYSPLHF,TGTGCCAGCAGCTTAGTGGCAGGGGGCTATTCACCCCTCCACTTT
-,-,TRBV24-1,TRBJ2-1,CATGSGPIEGNEQFF,TGTGCCACCGGCTCCGGGCCTATAGAGGGCAATGAGCAGTTCTTC
-,-,TRBV12-3/TRBV12-4,TRBJ2-5,CASSLGRRETQYF,TGTGCCAGCAGTTTGGGCCGTCGGGAGACCCAGTACTTC
-,few,TRBV19,TRBJ1-1,CASSIQDMNTEAFF,TGTGCCAGTAGTATACAGGACATGAACACTGAAGCTTTCTTT
-,-,TRBV11-2,TRBJ1-6,CASSLTYSNSPLHF,TGTGCCAGCAGCTTAACCTACAGTAATTCACCCCTCCACTTT
TRBD1,-,TRBV13,TRBJ1-1,CASSFRTGGNTEAFF,TGTGCCAGCAGCTTTCGGACAGGGGGCAACACTGAAGCTTTCTTT
TRBD1,-,TRBV6-5,TRBJ2-1,CASRDRERPYNEQFF,TGTGCCAGCAGAGACAGGGAGAGGCCCTACAATGAGCAGTTCTTC
-,-,TRBV28,TRBJ1-1,CASTRGGGLVEAFF,TGTGCCAGCACTCGGGGGGGAGGGCTGGTTGAAGCTTTCTTT
TRBD1,-,TRBV5-1,TRBJ2-7,CASSLAQQGDEQYF,TGCGCCAGCAGCTTGGCACAACAGGGGGACGAGCAGTACTTC
-,-,TRBV7-2,TRBJ2-5,CASSLDRAGARQETQYF,TGTGCCAGCAGCTTAGATCGGGCAGGGGCCCGTCAAGAGACCCAGTACTTC
-,-,TRBV28,TRBJ1-2,CASSLWADGYGYTF,TGTGCCAGCAGTTTATGGGCAGACGGGTATGGCTACACCTTC
-,-,TRBV6-4,TRBJ2-3,CASSAEGASTDTQYF,TGTGCCAGCAGTGCGGAGGGAGCTAGCACAGATACGCAGTATTTT
-,few,TRBV5-1,TRBJ2-1,CASSLGRGGTYNEQFF,TGCGCCAGCAGCTTGGGAAGGGGTGGGACCTACAATGAGCAGTTCTTC
-,-,TRBV7-3,TRBJ2-7,CASSFDGGLSYEQYF,TGTGCCAGCAGCTTCGATGGGGGCCTCTCCTACGAGCAGTACTTC
TRBD1,-,TRBV7-8,TRBJ1-1,CASSLPRTGRTEAFF,TGTGCCAGCAGCTTGCCGAGGACAGGGAGAACTGAAGCTTTCTTT
-,few,TRBV2,TRBJ2-5,CASSLETQYF,TGTGCCAGCAGTCTCGAGACCCAGTACTTC
-,-,TRBV19,TRBJ1-2,CASRRPGGLDYGYTF,TGTGCCAGTAGACGCCCGGGGGGCTTGGACTATGGCTACACCTTC
TRBD1,few,TRBV4-2,TRBJ1-2,CASSQNQGANGYTF,TGTGCCAGCAGCCAAAATCAGGGGGCGAATGGCTACACCTTC
TRBD1,-,TRBV6-6,TRBJ1-5,CASSGQTGGNQPQHF,TGTGCCAGCAGTGGACAGACAGGGGGCAATCAGCCCCAGCATTTT
-,few,TRBV4-1,TRBJ1-3,CASSQSHPGPSSGNTIYF,TGCGCCAGCAGCCAGTCGCACCCGGGTCCGAGCTCTGGAAACACCATATATTTT
-,-,TRBV30,TRBJ2-1,CASGGGSSYNEQFF,TGTGCCTCGGGAGGGGGCAGCTCCTACAATGAGCAGTTCTTC
-,-,TRBV21-1,TRBJ2-7,CASSKCGDEQYF,TGTGCCAGCAGCAAGTGCGGTGACGAGCAGTACTTC
-,-,TRBV2,TRBJ1-3,CASSEKERSSGNTIYF,TGTGCCAGCAGTGAAAAGGAGCGTAGCTCTGGAAACACCATATATTTT
-,-,TRBV2,TRBJ1-1,CASSVQENTEAFF,TGTGCCAGCAGTGTGCAGGAGAACACTGAAGCTTTCTTT
-,once,TRBV5-1,TRBJ2-7,CASSLDNYSYEQYF,TGCGCCAGCAGCTTGGACAACTACTCCTACGAGCAGTACTTC
TRBD1,-,TRBV6-1,TRBJ2-7,CASSDRGYEQYF,TGTGCCAGCAGCGACAGGGGCTACGAGCAGTACTTC
-,-,TRBV6-6,TRBJ1-2,CASSAIGYTF,TGTGCCAGCAGTGCTATAGGCTACACCTTC
-,-,TRBV16,TRBJ1-1,CASSQSTGGYAFF,TGTGCCAGCAGCCAATCGACGGGGGGTTACGCTTTCTTT
-,-,TRBV2,TRBJ1-1,CASTEEGGKAFF,TGTGCCAGCACCGAAGAGGGAGGTAAAGCTTTCTTT
-,-,TRBV10-3,TRBJ1-1,CAISELPLLNMNTEAFF,TGTGCCATCAGTGAGCTCCCCTTACTGAATATGAACACTGAAGCTTTCTTT
TRBD1,-,TRBV5-1,TRBJ2-7,CASSPSRGNEQYF,TGCGCCAGCAGTCCTAGCAGGGGGAACGAGCAGTACTTC
-,-,TRBV5-4,TRBJ1-2,CASSSTNSGSTF,TGTGCCAGCAGCTCAACAAACAGTGGGTCTACCTTC
TRBD1,once,TRBV6-5,TRBJ1-3,CASSYEGAFGNTIYF,TGTGCCAGCAGTTACGAGGGGGCGTTTGGAAACACCATATATTTT
-,many,TRBV19,TRBJ2-7,CASSFGDSYEQYF,TGTGCCAGTAGTTTCGGGGACTCCTACGAGCAGTACTTC
TRBD2,-,TRBV7-2,TRBJ2-3,CASSRIAGGIDTQYF,TGTGCCAGCAGCAGAATAGCGGGAGGGATTGATACGCAGTATTTT
TRBD1,once,TRBV28,TRBJ1-4,CASRSQSGTGYNEKLFF,TGTGCCAGCAGATCCCAATCCGGGACAGGGTATAATGAAAAACTGTTTTTT
-,few,TRBV28,TRBJ1-1,CASSSAGRIEAFF,TGTGCCAGCAGTTCCGCGGGGCGGATTGAAGCTTTCTTT
-,-,TRBV7-3,TRBJ2-1,CASSPRSYNEQFF,TGTGCCAGCAGTCCTAGATCCTACAATGAGCAGTTCTTC
-,-,TRBV11-2,TRBJ1-1,CASSFAGNTEAFF,TGTGCCAGCAGCTTCGCAGGGAACACTGAAGCTTTCTTT
-,-,TRBV7-3,TRBJ2-7,CASSLDEREQYF,TGTGCCAGCAGCTTAGATGAGCGCGAGCAGTACTTC
-,-,TRBV6-5,TRBJ2-2,CASSSNLRGTGELFF,TGTGCCAGCAGTTCGAACCTCAGGGGAACCGGGGAGCTGTTTTTT